These T cell receptor beta chains were read from a single sample in a study of CD8+ T cells in alopecia areata. Sequencing used immunoSEQ multiplex PCR; TCRdb keeps in-frame clones, though not all of them. The sample contains roughly 73,000 clones, approximately 30% of which appear only once. The source was CD8+ T cells sorted from blood, collected at week 4, from a patient treated with tofacitinib. These TCRs come from a human donor with alopecia areata. Each CDR3 is given without its conserved first and last residue.

J gene | CDR3 length | V gene | CDR3 protein
TRBJ2-3 | 13 | TRBV29-1 | SLRWMTGGGDTQY
TRBJ2-7 | 13 | TRBV2 | ASSEGQGIPYEQY
TRBJ1-3 | 11 | TRBV29-1 | SVEAGNENTIY
TRBJ2-3 | 13 | TRBV19 | AVSLAGGITDTQY
TRBJ2-7 | 11 | TRBV7-2 | ASLAARSYEQY
TRBJ2-2 | 10 | TRBV11-2 | ASTPRIGELF
TRBJ2-7 | 12 | TRBV5-6 | ASSLSASVYEQY
TRBJ2-7 | 16 | TRBV7-8 | ASSFGTSGRAGLGEQY
TRBJ2-1 | 12 | TRBV30 | AYQGTGVDNEQF
TRBJ2-7 | 14 | TRBV29-1 | SVEDWGPTGTYEQY
TRBJ2-7 | 12 | TRBV6-5 | ASNPRTSSYEQY
TRBJ2-5 | 13 | TRBV4-1 | ASSQIGRPQETQY
TRBJ2-7 | 11 | TRBV19 | ASKDRGPNEQY
TRBJ2-7 | 12 | TRBV29-1 | SVLSGSTPPEQY
TRBJ1-2 | 11 | TRBV29-1 | SVRQWEDYGYT
TRBJ2-7 | 13 | TRBV18 | ASSPPTGPSYEQY
TRBJ2-1 | 11 | TRBV25-1 | ASSLLGGNEQF
TRBJ1-3 | 12 | TRBV29-1 | SVDPRKPGNTIY
TRBJ2-3 | 13 | TRBV29-1 | SVVDILAVPDTQY
TRBJ2-6 | 12 | TRBV7-6 | ATYREAGANVLT
TRBJ2-2 | 12 | TRBV7-9 | ASSHAGGTGELF
TRBJ2-5 | 13 | TRBV7-8 | ASSSGELVQETQY
TRBJ2-3 | 10 | TRBV27 | ASSFSSDTQY
TRBJ2-5 | 13 | TRBV30 | ASKLAGGRYETQY
TRBJ2-1 | 12 | TRBV7-9 | ACSGTGAYNEQF
TRBJ2-3 | 9 | TRBV27 | ASRAGHTQY
TRBJ2-5 | 12 | TRBV7-9 | ASSLGLREETQY
TRBJ1-2 | 13 | TRBV29-1 | SGEGQDGQNYGYT
TRBJ1-2 | 9 | TRBV25-1 | ASSTPVGYT
TRBJ1-1 | 11 | TRBV29-1 | SVEVRPSTEAF
TRBJ2-7 | 15 | TRBV7-2 | ASSRRQIITNTYEQY
TRBJ2-2 | 12 | TRBV30 | AWETSAGTGELF
TRBJ2-7 | 13 | TRBV29-1 | SVRTSGSAPYEQY
TRBJ2-1 | 12 | TRBV29-1 | SVVDGSSYNEQF
TRBJ2-7 | 9 | TRBV7-9 | ASSLNYEQY
TRBJ2-4 | 12 | TRBV5-6 | ASSSWDSENIQY
TRBJ2-5 | 13 | TRBV6-5 | ASSYGGGSEETQY